In this sample, the clone carrying this T cell receptor (beta chain) turned up a few times. The antigen is unknown. The data originate from a study of T cell responses to AZD1222 COVID-19 vaccine. Findings and limits, study-wide: White British donors predominated, females outnumbered males, and clonal diversity was possibly underestimated. When two AZD1222 doses had been given, Spike-specific TCR breadth and depth rose. A reported finding is that nearly half of spike-specific TCRs target unmutated variant regions.

The table came from immunoSEQ multiplex PCR; TCRdb's copy has only in-frame clones and leaves some out. The table has 97,000 or so clones, roughly 83% seen once. This CDR3 region has 11 residues. Per the germline V gene, CDR1 is MNHEY and CDR2 is SVGAGI. Between the trimmed V and J ends, which lost 8 bases and 2 bases, there was a span of 4 bases. The sequence was obtained from an adult in good health. Material: peripheral blood, obtained on day 0 of AZD1222 vaccination. This rearrangement joins TRBV6-5 to TRBJ1-3; D is unresolved. The CDR3 DNA reads TGTGCCAGCTGGGCTGGAAACACCATATATTTT. This sequence encodes CASWAGNTIYF.